The entry below gives a single TCR beta chain sequence along with its context. After removal of 4 bases from V and 5 bases from J, the junction contained 11 bases not matched to a gene. In germline, CDR1 is MGHRA, CDR2 YSYEKL. The CDR3 length is 16 residues. These data are taken from a study of shared clonotypes between healthy human individuals. Clones were read by immunoSEQ multiplex PCR, and TCRdb kept only the in-frame ones, dropping some. The table shows under 2,500,000 clones, with 90% to 97% occurring only once. This rearrangement joins TRBV4-1 to TRBJ1-5; 7 positions agree with TRBD1. This sequence originates from a man in his late teens or twenties in good health. Sequencing was done on a sample of naive CD4+ T cells sorted from blood. Subset defined: CD45RA+ positively selected. CDR3 nucleotide sequence: TGCGCCAGCAGCCGAGCGGGCTGGACAGGAGATCAGCCCCAGCATTTT. It specifies CASSRAGWTGDQPQHF.